This is a list of T cell receptor beta chains from one sample in a study of OX40 agonist ivuxolimab in advanced cancers. Data came from immunoSEQ multiplex PCR; TCRdb stores just in-frame clones and leaves some out. Among over 70,000 clones listed, around 90% were seen once. The material was CD4+ or CD8+ T cells sorted from blood, obtained in a trial of the OX40 agonist ivuxolimab. These receptors all come from an adult with an advanced solid tumor such as melanoma, head and neck, liver or kidney cancer. CDR3s include the opening cysteine and the closing phenylalanine or tryptophan. A D gene is named only where the DNA matches it firmly. Clone size appears in some rows only: once, few, many, or a class for an expanded clone.

TRBV30	.	TRBJ2-7	.	CAWRDTHYEQYF	TGTGCCTGGCGGGACACCCACTACGAGCAGTACTTC
TRBV5-1	.	TRBJ2-7	TRBD1	CASSKETGVRNEQYF	TGCGCCAGCAGCAAGGAAACAGGGGTGAGGAACGAGCAGTACTTC
TRBV7-9	once	TRBJ2-3	TRBD2	CASSPLAGGQRDTQYF	TGTGCCAGCAGCCCACTAGCGGGAGGGCAAAGAGATACGCAGTATTTT
TRBV19	few	TRBJ2-2	.	CASSIGAGTTGELFF	TGTGCCAGTAGTATAGGGGCAGGGACCACCGGGGAGCTGTTTTTT
TRBV27	.	TRBJ2-3	TRBD2	CASSFGLAGTDTQYF	TGTGCCAGCAGTTTTGGACTAGCGGGGACAGATACGCAGTATTTT
TRBV11-2	.	TRBJ2-7	TRBD1	CASSLVVGQGFDEQYF	TGTGCCAGCAGCTTAGTAGTGGGACAGGGGTTTGACGAGCAGTACTTC
TRBV27	.	TRBJ1-4	TRBD1	CASSLEGGWGNEKLFF	TGTGCCAGCAGTTTGGAAGGGGGCTGGGGTAATGAAAAACTGTTTTTT
TRBV4-2	.	TRBJ2-5	.	CASSPTGIQETQYF	TGTGCCAGCAGCCCGACCGGAATTCAAGAGACCCAGTACTTC
TRBV11-2	.	TRBJ2-3	.	CASSLDGGIADTQYF	TGTGCCAGCAGCTTAGATGGGGGGATCGCAGATACGCAGTATTTT
TRBV2	.	TRBJ2-2	TRBD2	CASREREHGELFF	TGTGCCAGCAGGGAGCGGGAGCACGGGGAGCTGTTTTTT
TRBV5-1	.	TRBJ2-1	.	CASSLAQGNNEQFF	TGCGCCAGCAGCTTGGCGCAGGGAAACAATGAGCAGTTCTTC
TRBV18	.	TRBJ2-5	TRBD1	CASSPGTGGASKTQYF	TGTGCCAGCTCACCCGGGACAGGGGGCGCCTCAAAGACCCAGTACTTC
TRBV6-6	.	TRBJ1-5	TRBD1	CASTGQGIQPQHF	TGTGCCAGCACGGGACAGGGGATTCAGCCCCAGCATTTT
TRBV7-6	.	TRBJ2-3	TRBD1	CASSSGQGGTDTQYF	TGTGCCAGCAGCTCGGGACAGGGTGGGACAGATACGCAGTATTTT
TRBV7-9	once	TRBJ2-3	TRBD2	CASSGLAGVLDTQYF	TGTGCCAGCAGCGGACTAGCGGGAGTCCTAGATACGCAGTATTTT
TRBV7-2	.	TRBJ2-7	.	CASSLGPGTYEQYF	TGTGCCAGCAGCTTGGGCCCCGGAACCTACGAGCAGTACTTC
TRBV11-1	.	TRBJ2-2	TRBD2	CASSQLAGSTGELFF	TGTGCCAGCAGCCAACTAGCGGGGAGCACCGGGGAGCTGTTTTTT
TRBV4-1	.	TRBJ1-2	.	CASSPERGVFGYTF	TGCGCCAGCAGCCCTGAACGTGGGGTATTTGGCTACACCTTC